The rows below give T cell receptor beta chains drawn from one sample of a study of cytomegalovirus exposure and HLA in healthy donors. Assay: immunoSEQ multiplex PCR; the TCRdb copy retains only in-frame clones and omits some. The listing contains 190,000 or so clones. The sample taken for sequencing was PBMCs. Every receptor here comes from a boy younger than 18 in good health and CMV-seronegative. The CDR3 runs from the conserved cysteine through the conserved F or W. The D gene is left open where the match is weak.

j_gene | d_gene | v_gene | CDR3aa | CDR3nt
TRBJ2-7 | . | TRBV5-1 | CASSLDTGGREQYF | TGCGCCAGCAGCTTAGACACCGGGGGTCGCGAGCAGTACTTC
TRBJ2-3 | TRBD2 | TRBV7-9 | CASSLTGGPRADTQYF | TGTGCCAGCAGCTTAACGGGGGGGCCCCGGGCAGATACGCAGTATTTT
TRBJ2-6 | . | TRBV5-1 | CASSPDRETNVLTF | TGCGCCAGCAGCCCGGACAGAGAGACCAACGTCCTGACTTTC
TRBJ1-1 | . | TRBV6-1 | CASSESRGWVAFF | TGTGCCAGCAGTGAAAGTAGGGGGTGGGTTGCTTTCTTT
TRBJ1-5 | . | TRBV27 | CASSNEGNQPQHF | TGTGCCAGTAGCAACGAGGGCAATCAGCCCCAGCATTTT
TRBJ2-5 | TRBD1 | TRBV10-3 | CAISESDRGETQYF | TGTGCCATCAGTGAGTCGGACAGGGGGGAGACCCAGTACTTC
TRBJ2-7 | . | TRBV19 | CASSIRQAYEQYF | TGTGCCAGTAGTATCCGACAGGCGTACGAGCAGTACTTC
TRBJ2-2 | . | TRBV9 | CASSATGTGELFF | TGTGCCAGCAGCGCGACAGGCACCGGGGAGCTGTTTTTT
TRBJ2-7 | TRBD1 | TRBV28 | CASSLGQNSYEQYF | TGTGCCAGCAGTTTGGGACAGAACTCCTACGAGCAGTACTTC
TRBJ1-6 | TRBD1 | TRBV9 | CASSRTGGSSPLHF | TGTGCCAGCAGCCGGACAGGGGGCAGTTCACCCCTCCACTTT
TRBJ1-2 | TRBD1 | TRBV28 | CASSSQGAGGYGYTF | TGTGCCAGCAGTTCACAGGGGGCCGGAGGCTATGGCTACACCTTC
TRBJ1-2 | . | TRBV7-9 | CGSARADGYTF | TGTGGTTCCGCTAGAGCGGATGGCTACACCTTC
TRBJ1-5 | . | TRBV7-8 | CASSPKGHSNQPQHF | TGTGCCAGCAGCCCAAAAGGACATTCCAATCAGCCCCAGCATTTT
TRBJ2-5 | TRBD2 | TRBV30 | CALLAGSPLQETQYF | TGTGCCTTACTAGCGGGGAGCCCCCTACAAGAGACCCAGTACTTC
TRBJ2-7 | TRBD1 | TRBV9 | CASSVGGTGSYEQYF | TGTGCCAGCAGCGTAGGTGGGACAGGGAGCTACGAGCAGTACTTC
TRBJ2-5 | . | TRBV11-2 | CASSLDRGHAQAAQYF | TGTGCCAGCAGCTTAGATCGGGGACATGCCCAAGCGGCCCAGTACTTC
TRBJ2-1 | TRBD2 | TRBV7-9 | CASSLLAGHNEQFF | TGTGCCAGCAGCTTACTAGCGGGGCACAATGAGCAGTTCTTC
TRBJ1-5 | TRBD1 | TRBV29-1 | CSALTGGAGQPQHF | TGCAGCGCATTAACAGGGGGCGCGGGACAGCCCCAGCATTTT
TRBJ1-1 | . | TRBV10-1 | CASSVRLIGTEAFF | TGCGCCAGCAGTGTTCGTCTGATCGGCACTGAAGCTTTCTTT
TRBJ2-7 | . | TRBV4-1 | CASSPGPETTYEQYF | TGCGCCAGCAGCCCAGGGCCCGAAACCACCTACGAGCAGTACTTC
TRBJ2-7 | TRBD2 | TRBV29-1 | CSVGTSGYSYEQYF | TGCAGCGTTGGGACTAGCGGCTACTCCTACGAGCAGTACTTC
TRBJ2-7 | . | TRBV30 | CAWSARDYEQYF | TGTGCCTGGAGTGCCAGGGACTACGAGCAGTACTTC
TRBJ1-3 | . | TRBV5-6 | CASSPEVESNTIYF | TGTGCCAGCAGCCCGGAGGTGGAGTCCAACACCATATATTTT
TRBJ1-2 | . | TRBV13 | CASSRGNVDGYTF | TGTGCCAGCAGCAGGGGGAATGTAGATGGCTACACCTTC
TRBJ2-1 | . | TRBV4-3 | CASSQGVLWRREPSHEQFF | TGCGCCAGCAGCCAAGGAGTTCTTTGGAGGCGAGAGCCCTCCCATGAGCAGTTCTTC
TRBJ2-1 | TRBD2 | TRBV11-2 | CASSLDEPSGGASSEQFF | TGTGCCAGCAGCTTAGATGAGCCTAGCGGGGGGGCATCATCTGAGCAGTTCTTC
TRBJ2-7 | . | TRBV11-2 | CASSLARQGNYEQYF | TGTGCCAGCAGCTTAGCGCGTCAGGGCAACTACGAGCAGTACTTC
TRBJ2-1 | TRBD1 | TRBV25-1 | CASSVLGDSLYNEQFF | TGTGCCAGCAGTGTTTTGGGGGACAGCCTGTACAATGAGCAGTTCTTC
TRBJ2-5 | TRBD2 | TRBV7-8 | CASSLERGGLETQYF | TGTGCCAGCAGCTTAGAGCGGGGGGGCTTGGAGACCCAGTACTTC
TRBJ2-2 | . | TRBV21-1 | CASSRYRFSGSGELFF | TGTGCCAGCAGCAGATACAGGTTTTCAGGTTCCGGGGAGCTGTTTTTT
TRBJ1-2 | TRBD1 | TRBV6-6 | CASSFSTGGLDGYTF | TGTGCCAGCAGTTTCTCGACAGGGGGCTTGGATGGCTACACCTTC
TRBJ2-2 | . | TRBV2 | CASSEQWTGELFF | TGTGCCAGCAGTGAACAGTGGACCGGGGAGCTGTTTTTT
TRBJ2-5 | TRBD2 | TRBV9 | CASSVNPPTSGGETQYF | TGTGCCAGCAGCGTAAACCCCCCGACATCGGGAGGAGAGACCCAGTACTTC
TRBJ2-3 | . | TRBV2 | CASSETDTQYF | TGTGCCAGCTCGGAGACAGATACGCAGTATTTT
TRBJ2-7 | TRBD1 | TRBV4-2 | CASSQDGTGEGQYF | TGTGCCAGCAGCCAAGACGGGACAGGAGAAGGGCAGTACTTC
TRBJ1-1 | TRBD1 | TRBV7-2 | CASSLQGENTEAFF | TGTGCCAGCAGCCTACAGGGGGAAAACACTGAAGCTTTCTTT
TRBJ2-3 | TRBD2 | TRBV27 | CASSTWIIAGGRTDTQYF | TGTGCCAGCAGTACGTGGATAATAGCGGGGGGGCGAACAGATACGCAGTATTTT
TRBJ1-6 | . | TRBV6-5 | CASRGQSRGSPLHF | TGTGCCAGCAGAGGACAGAGCAGGGGTTCACCCCTCCACTTT
TRBJ1-1 | . | TRBV6-6 | CASRPTGANTEAFF | TGTGCCAGCAGGCCCACAGGAGCCAACACTGAAGCTTTCTTT
TRBJ2-5 | TRBD1 | TRBV5-1 | CASSPGQGRETQYF | TGCGCCAGCAGCCCAGGACAGGGACGAGAGACCCAGTACTTC
TRBJ1-2 | . | TRBV6-5 | CASSQGYSYGYTF | TGTGCCAGCAGTCAGGGTTACAGCTATGGCTACACCTTC
TRBJ1-1 | TRBD1 | TRBV4-2 | CASSQVSGGRTEAFF | TGTGCCAGCAGCCAAGTTTCAGGGGGCAGGACTGAAGCTTTCTTT
TRBJ2-5 | . | TRBV10-3 | CAIRIAVEQETQYF | TGTGCCATCAGGATAGCGGTAGAACAAGAGACCCAGTACTTC
TRBJ1-5 | . | TRBV30 | CAWSAHLFHKGINQPQHF | TGTGCCTGGAGTGCCCATCTCTTCCACAAGGGGATCAATCAGCCCCAGCATTTT
TRBJ1-5 | . | TRBV28 | CASVPPRLANQPQHF | TGTGCCAGCGTCCCCCCTCGGTTAGCAAATCAGCCCCAGCATTTT
TRBJ1-1 | . | TRBV19 | CARGGEMNTEAFF | TGTGCCAGGGGAGGGGAAATGAACACTGAAGCTTTCTTT
TRBJ1-5 | . | TRBV5-5 | CASSVQGGDQPQHF | TGTGCCAGCAGCGTTCAAGGAGGGGATCAGCCCCAGCATTTT
TRBJ1-1 | . | TRBV5-1 | CATSGGMNTEAFF | TGCGCCACCTCCGGGGGAATGAACACTGAAGCTTTCTTT
TRBJ2-1 | TRBD2 | TRBV7-9 | CASSLRGLAGGSSYNEQFF | TGTGCCAGCAGCTTAAGGGGACTAGCGGGGGGCTCATCCTACAATGAGCAGTTCTTC
TRBJ2-7 | . | TRBV5-4 | CASSLSQGANEQYF | TGTGCCAGCAGCCTATCACAGGGAGCAAACGAGCAGTACTTC
TRBJ1-2 | . | TRBV7-9 | CASSLGDSLNYGYTF | TGTGCCAGCAGCTTGGGGGACTCATTAAACTATGGCTACACCTTC